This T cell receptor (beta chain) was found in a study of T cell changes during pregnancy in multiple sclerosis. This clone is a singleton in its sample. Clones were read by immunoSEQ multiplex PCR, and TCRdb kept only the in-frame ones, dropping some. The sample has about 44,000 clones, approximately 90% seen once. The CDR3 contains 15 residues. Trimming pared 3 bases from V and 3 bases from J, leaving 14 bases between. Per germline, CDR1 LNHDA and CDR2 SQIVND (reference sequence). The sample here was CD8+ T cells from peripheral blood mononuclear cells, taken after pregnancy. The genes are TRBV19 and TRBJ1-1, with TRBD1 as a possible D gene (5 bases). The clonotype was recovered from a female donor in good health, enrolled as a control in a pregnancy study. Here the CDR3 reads CASSILWGVHTEAFF. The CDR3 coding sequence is TGTGCCAGTAGTATTTTGTGGGGGGTTCACACTGAAGCTTTCTTT.